This T cell receptor beta chain appears in the sequencing data of a study of control samples from healthy donors and cancer patients. Repertoires were generated with immunoSEQ multiplex PCR, while TCRdb's copy carries only in-frame clones and drops some. Of fewer than 90,000 clones listed, about 90% are singletons. Between the trimmed V and J ends, which lost 1 base and 3 bases, there was a span of 10 bases. CDR1 is MGHRA, CDR2 YSYEKL, per germline. The CDR3 totals 14 residues. This chain links TRBV4-1 with TRBJ2-7; D is uncertain. The TCR comes from a woman aged 55-70 years with head and neck cancer. The sample taken for sequencing was PBMCs. The CDR3 bases are TGCGCCAGCAGCCAAGCTGTCTACCTCTACGAGCAGTACTTC. It codes for CASSQAVYLYEQYF.